These 18 T cell receptor beta chains share one sample of origin, sequenced in a study of radiation and T cells in renal cell carcinoma. Time point here: baseline pretreatment blood. Treatment of the sample: 15 Gy SBRT to primary tumor, nephrectomy 4 weeks later. Assay used: immunoSEQ multiplex PCR; TCRdb lists only in-frame clones, some missing. The sample lists approximately 120,000 clones; 80% to 85% were seen once. Sequenced here: blood, sampled from a patient whose treatment included radiotherapy and nephrectomy. The receptors come from a woman aged 55-69 years with renal cell carcinoma.

The chain is built from TRBV18 and TRBJ2-1; 11 nucleotides align to TRBD2. The CDR3 loop spans 19 amino acids. Trimming cost V 0 bases and J 0 bases; bases outside gene matches: 7. Per germline, CDR1 KGHSH and CDR2 LQKENI. CDR3 coding DNA: TGTGCCAGCTCACCACCGGTTAGCGGGGGGGCGGTCTCCTACAATGAGCAGTTCTTC. Its translation: CASSPPVSGGAVSYNEQFF.

In this sample, this clone turned up once. The chain carries TRBV14 and TRBJ1-2; D gene uncertain. The germline gives CDR1 SGHDN, CDR2 FVKESK. This CDR3 has 15 residues. V was shortened by 4 bases and J by 4 bases, with 16 bases between the two germline ends. CDR3 coding DNA: TGTGCCAGCAGCCCCCCCGTGAAGAGTACCTATGGCTACACCTTC. This sequence encodes CASSPPVKSTYGYTF.

This chain uses TRBV9 with TRBJ2-1, with TRBD1 matching 8 bases. The ends lost 4 bases at V and 9 bases at J; junction bases unmatched: 9. Germline CDR1 SGDLS, CDR2 YYNGEE. The CDR3 covers 14 residues. CDR3 loop: CASSPTSGGSEQFF. The CDR3 DNA reads TGTGCCAGCAGCCCCACCTCAGGGGGCAGTGAGCAGTTCTTC.

In its sample, this clone was seen once. This sequence joins TRBV4-3 and TRBJ1-2; no firm D call. Germline V CDR1 and CDR2: LGHNA, YSLEER. The ends were cut back, 4 bases at V and 0 bases at J, with 12 bases in the middle. The CDR3 runs to 15 residues. DNA of the CDR3: TGCGCCAGCAGCCCCCGGGATCCCACTAACTATGGCTACACCTTC. Translation gives CASSPRDPTNYGYTF.

The V gene is TRBV2, the J gene TRBJ2-2; D assignment may be TRBD1 or TRBD2 (5 bases each). The CDR3 loop spans 14 amino acids. The V end lost 3 bases, the J end lost 4 bases, and 9 bases lay between the germline ends. Germline V gives CDR1 SNHLY, CDR2 FYNNEI. In DNA form, the CDR3 reads TGTGCCAGCAGTGACCGGGGCAGCACCGGGGAGCTGTTTTTT. This sequence encodes CASSDRGSTGELFF.

This clone was seen only a few times. J is TRBJ2-2 and V is TRBV6-5; 9 bases align to TRBD1. This CDR3 region has 15 residues. Germline trimming cut 0 bases from V and 9 bases from J; bases unmatched to any gene: 5. Germline-derived CDR1 and CDR2 are MNHEY and SVGAGI. The CDR3 loop is CASSYSTGGRRELFF. CDR3 coding DNA: TGTGCCAGCAGTTACTCGACAGGGGGGCGGAGGGAGCTGTTTTTT.

The J gene is TRBJ1-3, the V gene TRBV14, with no clear D. Germline values: CDR1 SGHDN, CDR2 FVKESK. V lost 4 bases to trimming and J lost 0 bases, with 13 bases between them. The CDR3 has 16 residues. The CDR3 DNA reads TGTGCCAGCAGCCCCCGTGGGGTTTACTCTGGAAACACCATATATTTT. This codes for CASSPRGVYSGNTIYF.

V gene TRBV5-1 combines with J gene TRBJ1-2; 12 bases match TRBD1. V dropped 3 bases and J dropped 7; count of bases not matched to a gene: 4. This CDR3 has 14 amino acids. Germline assignment: CDR1 SGHRS and CDR2 YFSETQ. The CDR3 loop reads CASSYRDRGLGYTF. For the CDR3, the DNA is TGCGCCAGCAGCTACCGGGACAGGGGGCTTGGCTACACCTTC.

J is TRBJ2-5 and V is TRBV9; the D gene could be TRBD1 or TRBD2 (5 bases each). There are 15 residues in the CDR3. Looked up from germline, CDR1 is SGDLS and CDR2 is YYNGEE. Trimming left V 3 bases short and J 11 bases short, with 23 bases between. CDR3 amino acids: CASSGDGGPQGEQYF. The CDR3, as DNA: TGTGCCAGCAGCGGCGACGGAGGACCTCAAGGGGAGCAGTACTTC. The variable domain in full, completed from reference TRBV9 and TRBJ2-5, reads DSGVTQTPKHLITATGQRVTLRCSPRSGDLSVYWYQQSLDQGLQFLIQYYNGEERAKGNILERFSAQQFPDLHSELNLSSLELGDSALYFCASSGDGGPQGEQYFGPGTRLLVL.

The V and J genes are TRBV4-1 and TRBJ1-4, with TRBD1 matching over 9 bases. V was pared by 4 bases and J by 3 bases, with 9 bases of the junction left unmatched. CDR1 is MGHRA and CDR2 is YSYEKL in the germline V gene. The CDR3 loop spans 17 amino acids. The CDR3 DNA follows: TGCGCCAGCAGCCCAAGACAGGGGGTTATTGCTAATGAAAAACTGTTTTTT. Translated, it gives CASSPRQGVIANEKLFF.

This chain links TRBV27 with TRBJ2-7; 7 positions agree with TRBD1. CDR3 length: 14 residues. The germline V gene has CDR1 MNHEY and CDR2 SMNVEV (reference sequence). V shed 3 bases, J shed 1 base, and the junction held 3 bases outside the gene matches. In DNA, the CDR3 is TGTGCCAGCAGTTTGGACAGGTTATCCTACGAGCAGTACTTC. Encoded protein: CASSLDRLSYEQYF.

This clone was counted a single time. This rearrangement joins TRBV14 to TRBJ2-3, with TRBD2 matching 7 bases. V lost 4 bases and J lost 8; bases outside the gene matches: 15. The CDR3 is made up of 16 amino acids. In germline, CDR1 is SGHDN, CDR2 FVKESK. Here the CDR3 reads CASSRLAQDPAGTQYF. The DNA for the CDR3 is TGTGCCAGCAGCCGACTAGCTCAAGACCCGGCGGGTACGCAGTATTTT.

This rearrangement joins TRBV5-4 to TRBJ2-7; TRBD1 aligns across 8 bases. The germline V gene has CDR1 SGHNT and CDR2 YYREEE (reference sequence). Unmatched junction bases numbered 11, after V lost 6 bases and J lost 0 bases. The CDR3 length is 16 residues. Written as DNA, the CDR3 is TGTGCCAGCACCACAGGGGTAACAGGGGGCTCCTACGAGCAGTACTTC. Protein sequence: CASTTGVTGGSYEQYF.

This clone was detected only once. The chain combines TRBV18 with TRBJ1-6, with D perhaps TRBD1 (6 bases). Looked up from germline, CDR1 is KGHSH and CDR2 is LQKENI. The CDR3 is made up of 15 amino acids. V lost 2 bases to trimming and J lost 7 bases, with 12 bases between them. The CDR3 is CASSPGGAWNSPLHF. CDR3 nucleotide sequence: TGTGCCAGCTCACCAGGGGGGGCCTGGAATTCACCCCTCCACTTT.

The rearrangement links TRBV7-3 to TRBJ1-4; D is perhaps TRBD1 (6 bases). Per the germline V gene, CDR1 is SGHTA and CDR2 is FQGTGA. The CDR3 loop spans 15 amino acids. The ends were cut back, 5 bases at V and 0 bases at J, with 10 bases in the middle. The CDR3 sequence: CASSPGQTTNEKLFF. DNA of the CDR3: TGTGCCAGCAGCCCTGGACAGACAACTAATGAAAAACTGTTTTTT.

This chain links TRBV6-5 with TRBJ1-1; D gene uncertain. From germline, CDR1 is MNHEY and CDR2 SVGAGI. With 4 bases removed from V and 0 bases from J, the gap between germline ends came to 9 bases. The CDR3 has 14 residues. CDR3 sequence: CASSFSSLNTEAFF. In DNA, the CDR3 is TGTGCCAGCAGTTTCTCGAGTCTGAACACTGAAGCTTTCTTT.

This clone was seen more than once but under ten times. The rearrangement uses TRBV5-1 and TRBJ1-5; 7 bases fit TRBD1. V was pared by 3 bases and J by 2 bases, with 2 bases of the junction left unmatched. CDR3 length: 14 amino acids. Germline V lookup: CDR1 SGHRS, CDR2 YFSETQ. CDR3 nucleotides: TGCGCCAGCAGCTCAGGACAGGGCAATCAGCCCCAGCATTTT. Protein: CASSSGQGNQPQHF.

The gene calls are TRBV14 and TRBJ2-1; D is undetermined. The V gene lost 1 base and the J gene lost 12 bases, with 19 bases spanning the gap. Germline-derived CDR1 and CDR2 are SGHDN and FVKESK. The length of the CDR3 is 15 residues. CDR3 in DNA: TGTGCCAGCAGCCAAGGTTTCCGAAATTCCGATGGGCAGTTCTTC. This codes for CASSQGFRNSDGQFF.